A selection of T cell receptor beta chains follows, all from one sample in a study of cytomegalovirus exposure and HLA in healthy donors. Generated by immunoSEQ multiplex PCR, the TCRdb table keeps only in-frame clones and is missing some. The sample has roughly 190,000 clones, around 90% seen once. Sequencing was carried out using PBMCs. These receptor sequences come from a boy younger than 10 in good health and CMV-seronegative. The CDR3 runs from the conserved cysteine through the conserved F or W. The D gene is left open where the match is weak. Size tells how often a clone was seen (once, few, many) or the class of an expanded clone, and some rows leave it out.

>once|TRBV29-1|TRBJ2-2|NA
CSVGNRESTGELFF
TGCAGCGTTGGAAACAGGGAATCCACCGGGGAGCTGTTTTTT
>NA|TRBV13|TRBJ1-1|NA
CASSLNKGLTEAFF
TGTGCCAGCAGCTTAAATAAGGGGCTTACTGAAGCTTTCTTT
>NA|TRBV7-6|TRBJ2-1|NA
CASSPLPGYNEQFF
TGTGCCAGCAGCCCCCTCCCGGGATACAATGAGCAGTTCTTC
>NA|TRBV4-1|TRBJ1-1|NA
CASSPLQVANTEAFF
TGCGCCAGCAGCCCTCTCCAGGTGGCGAACACTGAAGCTTTCTTT
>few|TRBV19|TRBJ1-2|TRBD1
CASRTTGGYGYTF
TGTGCCAGTAGGACCACAGGGGGCTATGGCTACACCTTC
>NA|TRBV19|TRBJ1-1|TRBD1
CASREGQDYTEAFF
TGTGCCAGTAGAGAGGGACAGGATTACACTGAAGCTTTCTTT
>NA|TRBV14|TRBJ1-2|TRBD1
CASSQDLGQGSDYTF
TGTGCCAGCAGCCAAGATCTTGGACAGGGGTCTGACTACACCTTC
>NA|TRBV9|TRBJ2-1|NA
CASSVETYNEQFF
TGTGCCAGCAGCGTAGAAACTTACAATGAGCAGTTCTTC
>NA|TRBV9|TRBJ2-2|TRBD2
CASSVMGGDTGELFF
TGTGCCAGCAGCGTAATGGGGGGGGACACCGGGGAGCTGTTTTTT
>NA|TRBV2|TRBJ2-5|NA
CATQVRETQYF
TGTGCCACCCAGGTTCGAGAGACCCAGTACTTC
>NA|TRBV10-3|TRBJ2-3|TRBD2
CAVGGGETQYF
TGTGCCGTCGGGGGAGGGGAAACGCAGTATTTT